This is a list of T cell receptor beta chains from one sample in a study of identical twins. From the 5' RACE reads, TCRdb called clonotypes with MiXCR, one entry per CDR3 protein. In the table there are 400,000 or so distinct CDR3 sequences, around 9.7% of which are singletons. Source material: naive T cells sorted from blood. Every receptor here comes from a woman aged 45 to 65 in good health. The CDR3 runs from the conserved cysteine through the conserved F or W. D genes are given only for firm matches. A row's size may be missing; if present it is once, few, many or a size class.

v_call	clone_size	d_call	j_call	cdr3_aa	cdr3_nt
TRBV12-3/TRBV12-4	many	NA	TRBJ1-5	CASSPGTYNQPQHF	TGTGCCAGCAGCCCCGGGACCTATAATCAGCCCCAGCATTTT
TRBV4-2	many	TRBD1	TRBJ1-1	CASSQSTGVPEAFF	TGTGCCAGCAGCCAGTCCACAGGGGTCCCTGAAGCTTTCTTT
TRBV19	few	TRBD1	TRBJ1-5	CASSSSGTGRQPQHF	TGTGCCAGTAGTTCCTCCGGGACAGGGCGTCAGCCCCAGCATTTT
TRBV6-5	NA	NA	TRBJ1-2	CASSYGPFYGYTF	TGTGCCAGCAGTTACGGCCCTTTCTATGGCTACACCTTC
TRBV27	few	NA	TRBJ2-1	CASSSTRVYNEQFF	TGTGCCAGCAGTTCGACGCGGGTCTACAATGAGCAGTTCTTC
TRBV29-1	NA	NA	TRBJ2-3	CSVDRGAVGPDTQYF	TGCAGCGTTGATAGGGGGGCGGTGGGGCCAGATACGCAGTATTTT
TRBV12-3/TRBV12-4	NA	NA	TRBJ2-3	CASSSRRTTDTQYF	TGTGCCAGCAGTTCACGTCGGACCACAGATACGCAGTATTTT
TRBV12-3/TRBV12-4	many	TRBD1	TRBJ2-7	CASRPGQGFKAESYEQYF	TGTGCCAGCAGGCCGGGACAGGGGTTCAAAGCGGAGTCCTACGAGCAGTACTTC
TRBV11-2	few	NA	TRBJ2-2	CASSTRLLVGTGELFF	TGTGCCAGCAGCACCCGTCTACTAGTTGGCACCGGGGAGCTGTTTTTT
TRBV3-1	NA	TRBD2	TRBJ2-3	CASSQDRGGPTYF	TGTGCCAGCAGCCAAGATCGGGGAGGGCCCACGTATTTT
TRBV5-1	many	NA	TRBJ2-1	CASRPYNEQFF	TGCGCCAGCAGGCCTTACAATGAGCAGTTCTTC
TRBV7-8	NA	TRBD1	TRBJ2-6	CASSLRDSPLSGANVLTF	TGTGCCAGCAGCCTTCGGGACAGTCCCCTCTCTGGGGCCAACGTCCTGACTTTC
TRBV5-6	few	NA	TRBJ1-4	CASTLGATEKLFF	TGTGCCAGCACCCTTGGGGCGACTGAAAAACTGTTTTTT
TRBV10-3	NA	TRBD1	TRBJ2-7	CAISAGRGQGNEQYF	TGTGCCATCAGTGCGGGGAGGGGACAGGGGAACGAGCAGTACTTC
TRBV24-1	few	TRBD2	TRBJ2-7	CATSDGLAGYEQYF	TGTGCCACCAGTGACGGACTAGCGGGGTACGAGCAGTACTTC
TRBV5-1	many	NA	TRBJ2-1	CASSLEPKSSYNEQFF	TGCGCCAGCAGCTTGGAACCCAAGAGCTCCTACAATGAGCAGTTCTTC
TRBV12-3/TRBV12-4	NA	NA	TRBJ2-2	CASSWGQNTGELFF	TGTGCCAGCAGTTGGGGACAGAACACCGGGGAGCTGTTTTTT
TRBV15	few	TRBD2	TRBJ2-3	CATSTRLAGDTDTQYF	TGTGCCACCAGCACACGACTAGCGGGGGACACAGATACGCAGTATTTT
TRBV14	few	NA	TRBJ2-5	CASRGLGQETQYF	TGTGCCAGCAGGGGATTGGGTCAAGAGACCCAGTACTTC
TRBV23-1	NA	NA	TRBJ1-1	CASRRNWNTEAFF	TGCGCCAGCAGGCGAAACTGGAACACTGAAGCTTTCTTT
TRBV6-5	NA	TRBD1	TRBJ2-7	CASSGDRGLYEQYF	TGTGCCAGCAGTGGGGACAGGGGACTGTACGAGCAGTACTTC
TRBV5-5	NA	NA	TRBJ1-2	CASSPGREPVNYGYTF	TGTGCCAGCAGCCCTGGACGGGAGCCAGTTAACTATGGCTACACCTTC
TRBV7-6	many	NA	TRBJ2-2	CASSPGRELFF	TGTGCCAGCAGCCCCGGAAGGGAGCTGTTTTTT
TRBV5-6	NA	NA	TRBJ2-1	CASSFGTQPRQFF	TGTGCCAGCAGCTTCGGGACGCAGCCTCGACAGTTCTTC
TRBV18	many	NA	TRBJ2-1	CASSGWPQGGEQFF	TGTGCCAGCTCAGGTTGGCCACAAGGAGGCGAGCAGTTCTTC
TRBV15	many	TRBD1	TRBJ1-4	CATSRTGIGEKLFF	TGTGCCACCAGCAGGACAGGGATTGGTGAAAAACTGTTTTTT
TRBV3-1	many	TRBD2	TRBJ2-3	CASSPWTSGTDTQYF	TGTGCCAGCAGCCCTTGGACTAGCGGGACAGATACGCAGTATTTT
TRBV29-1	many	TRBD2	TRBJ2-7	CSVGKRLAGDEQYF	TGCAGCGTTGGTAAGAGACTAGCGGGAGACGAGCAGTACTTC
TRBV7-2	many	TRBD1	TRBJ1-1	CASSLAGTGNTEAFF	TGTGCCAGCAGCTTGGCCGGGACAGGGAACACTGAAGCTTTCTTT
TRBV19	NA	TRBD1	TRBJ2-5	CASSPWDRGLQETQYF	TGTGCCAGTAGTCCTTGGGACAGGGGCCTCCAAGAGACCCAGTACTTC
TRBV3-1	NA	NA	TRBJ2-1	CASSHETYNEQFF	TGTGCCAGCAGCCACGAAACCTACAATGAGCAGTTCTTC
TRBV15	NA	NA	TRBJ2-3	CATSQGVSDTQYF	TGTGCCACCAGCCAAGGGGTTTCAGATACGCAGTATTTT
TRBV7-8	few	TRBD2	TRBJ2-7	CASSSSGEQYF	TGTGCCAGCAGCTCTAGCGGCGAGCAGTACTTC
TRBV6-5	few	NA	TRBJ2-2	CASSYDARNTGELFF	TGTGCCAGCAGTTACGACGCTAGGAACACCGGGGAGCTGTTTTTT
TRBV6-6	NA	TRBD2	TRBJ2-2	CASSRGANTGELFF	TGTGCCAGCTCACGGGGGGCGAACACCGGGGAGCTGTTTTTT
TRBV5-4	few	NA	TRBJ1-1	CASSLEIHTEAFF	TGTGCCAGCAGCTTAGAAATACACACTGAAGCTTTCTTT
TRBV5-1	NA	TRBD1	TRBJ2-1	CASSQGQVPNNEQFF	TGCGCCAGCAGCCAGGGACAGGTTCCTAACAATGAGCAGTTCTTC
TRBV7-8	few	TRBD2	TRBJ2-3	CASSPGTSGRTDTQYF	TGTGCCAGCAGCCCAGGGACTAGCGGGAGGACAGATACGCAGTATTTT
TRBV12-3/TRBV12-4	NA	NA	TRBJ2-3	CASSLVGDSPGADTQYF	TGTGCCAGCAGTTTAGTGGGGGACTCCCCAGGGGCAGATACGCAGTATTTT
TRBV7-9	NA	TRBD2	TRBJ2-3	CASSYLAGATDTQYF	TGTGCCAGCAGCTATCTAGCGGGGGCCACAGATACGCAGTATTTT
TRBV12-3/TRBV12-4	NA	TRBD1	TRBJ1-1	CASNTGGGDTEAFF	TGTGCCAGCAACACAGGGGGAGGCGACACTGAAGCTTTCTTT
TRBV28	NA	NA	TRBJ1-4	CASSAGEGREKLFF	TGTGCCAGCAGCGCCGGAGAGGGGAGGGAAAAACTGTTTTTT
TRBV25-1	NA	NA	TRBJ1-1	CASRPQGSTEAFF	TGTGCCAGCCGACCACAGGGTAGCACTGAAGCTTTCTTT
TRBV7-9	NA	TRBD2	TRBJ2-5	CASSRTSGRRSETQYF	TGTGCCAGCAGCCGTACTAGCGGGAGACGTTCGGAGACCCAGTACTTC
TRBV5-1	few	NA	TRBJ2-5	CASSFFAGKETQYF	TGCGCCAGCAGCTTTTTTGCAGGGAAAGAGACCCAGTACTTC
TRBV27	NA	NA	TRBJ1-1	CASSLSWGAPNTEAFF	TGTGCCAGCAGTTTATCGTGGGGGGCCCCGAACACTGAAGCTTTCTTT
TRBV9	few	TRBD2	TRBJ2-5	CASSAWTSRETQYF	TGTGCCAGCAGCGCCTGGACTAGCCGCGAGACCCAGTACTTC
TRBV7-8	few	TRBD2	TRBJ2-1	CASSFPIAGTSPDEQFF	TGTGCCAGCAGTTTTCCCATCGCCGGGACTAGTCCCGATGAGCAGTTCTTC
TRBV29-1	NA	NA	TRBJ2-1	CSVEGQPSEQFF	TGCAGCGTTGAAGGACAGCCGAGTGAGCAGTTCTTC
TRBV12-3/TRBV12-4	many	NA	TRBJ2-1	CASNVVSGFSYNEQFF	TGTGCCAGCAATGTGGTCAGCGGCTTCTCCTACAATGAGCAGTTCTTC